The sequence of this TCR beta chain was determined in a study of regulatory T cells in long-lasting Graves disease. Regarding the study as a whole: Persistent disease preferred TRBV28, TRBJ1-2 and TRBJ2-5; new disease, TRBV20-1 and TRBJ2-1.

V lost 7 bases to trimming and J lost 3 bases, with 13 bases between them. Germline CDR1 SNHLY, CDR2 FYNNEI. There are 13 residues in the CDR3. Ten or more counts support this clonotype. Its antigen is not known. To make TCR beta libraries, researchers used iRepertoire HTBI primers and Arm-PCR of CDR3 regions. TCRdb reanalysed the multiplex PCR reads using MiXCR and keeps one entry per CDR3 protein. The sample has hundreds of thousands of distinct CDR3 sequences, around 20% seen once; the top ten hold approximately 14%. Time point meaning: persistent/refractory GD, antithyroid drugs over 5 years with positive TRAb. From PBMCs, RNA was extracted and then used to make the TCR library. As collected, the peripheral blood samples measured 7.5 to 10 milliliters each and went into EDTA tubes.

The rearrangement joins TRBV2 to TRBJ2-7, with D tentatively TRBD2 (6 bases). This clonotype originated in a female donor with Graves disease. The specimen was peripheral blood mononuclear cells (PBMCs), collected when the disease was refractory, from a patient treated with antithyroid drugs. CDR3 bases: TGTGCCAGCAAGCGGGCTCTCTTCTACGAGCAGTACTTC. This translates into CASKRALFYEQYF.